These 22 T cell receptor beta chains originate from one sample sequenced in a study of T cells in pancreatic ductal adenocarcinoma. The selected patients with pancreatic ductal adenocarcinoma had surgery but no neoadjuvant therapy. Assay used: immunoSEQ multiplex PCR; TCRdb lists only in-frame clones, some missing. This sample carries more than 85,000 clones, around 96% of them seen once, and the ten largest clones take less than 4%. The material sequenced was PBMCs. The receptors were sampled from a human donor with pancreatic ductal adenocarcinoma.

V usage is TRBV5-6 and J usage is TRBJ2-3; D gene unclear. This CDR3 has 13 residues. Trimming removed 1 base at V and 3 bases at J, with 6 bases between. Germline V CDR1 and CDR2: SGHDT, YYEEEE. CDR3 amino acids: CASSLLETDTQYF. The CDR3, as DNA: TGTGCCAGCAGCTTGTTAGAGACAGATACGCAGTATTTT.

The table lists this clone with a few counts. V and J are TRBV19 and TRBJ1-3; no firm D call. The germline V gene has CDR1 LNHDA and CDR2 SQIVND (reference sequence). The V end was cut by 3 bases, the J end by 3 bases, with 9 bases between. This CDR3 region has 14 residues. The CDR3: CASSMGEVGNTIYF. CDR3 sequence (DNA): TGTGCCAGTAGTATGGGAGAGGTTGGAAACACCATATATTTT.

In its sample, this clone was seen once. The CDR3 is CASSRTGELFF. CDR3 sequence (DNA): TGTGCCTCGAGCCGTACCGGGGAGCTGTTTTTT. This chain uses TRBV30 with TRBJ2-2; D is uncertain. CDR1 GTSNPN and CDR2 SVGIG come from the germline V gene (reference sequence). This CDR3 comprises 11 residues. V lost 7 bases to trimming and J lost 5 bases, with 8 bases between them.

This sequence joins TRBV19 and TRBJ2-7, with a possible D match to TRBD2 (5 bases). The CDR3 length is 15 residues. The germline V gene encodes CDR1 LNHDA and CDR2 SQIVND (reference sequence). The V end lost 7 bases, the J end lost 3 bases, and 19 bases lay between the germline ends. In DNA form, the CDR3 reads TGTGCCAGTATGGCCACGGCGGGTCCTCACTACGAGCAGTACTTC. This translates into CASMATAGPHYEQYF.

This clone was seen just once. V gene TRBV28 combines with J gene TRBJ2-2; D remains unclear. The germline V gene has CDR1 MDHEN and CDR2 SYDVKM. The CDR3 runs to 12 residues. The V and J ends lost 4 bases and 5 bases respectively, with 5 bases between them. The CDR3 region has the DNA TGTGCCAGCAGTTCCACAACCGGGGAGCTGTTTTTT. Its protein product is CASSSTTGELFF.

The chain employs TRBV7-3 and TRBJ2-1; D is unclear. V lost 1 base, J lost 6 bases, and 13 bases lay in between. Germline assignment: CDR1 SGHTA and CDR2 FQGTGA. CDR3 length: 15 residues. CDR3 residues: CASSLSVISGNEQFF. The CDR3 DNA follows: TGTGCCAGCAGCTTAAGTGTTATTAGTGGCAATGAGCAGTTCTTC.

This rearrangement joins TRBV6-1 to TRBJ1-5, with a possible D match to TRBD1 (5 bases). CDR3 length equals 15 residues. Trimming took 3 bases from V and 3 from J, leaving 12 bases between them. Germline lookup yields CDR1 MNHNS and CDR2 SASEGT. The CDR3 reads CASSDPGDFNQPQHF. As DNA, the CDR3 is TGTGCCAGCAGTGACCCGGGGGACTTCAATCAGCCCCAGCATTTT.

The genes are TRBV30 and TRBJ1-2; 8 bases line up with TRBD1. Trimming cost V 3 bases and J 2 bases; bases outside gene matches: 2. This CDR3 region has 13 residues. Looked up from germline, CDR1 is GTSNPN and CDR2 is SVGIG (reference sequence). The CDR3 is CAWRTGENYGYTF. DNA for the CDR3: TGTGCCTGGAGGACAGGGGAAAACTATGGCTACACCTTC.

The DNA for the CDR3 is TGTGCCAGTAGTCGGAGCTCAGGGGGCAATATAGTGCCAGATACGCAGTATTTT. Its translation: CASSRSSGGNIVPDTQYF. The chain has TRBV19 and TRBJ2-3, with 8 nucleotides matching TRBD1. V was clipped by 5 bases and J by 4 bases; unmatched bases: 17. The length of the CDR3 is 18 residues. Germline V gives CDR1 LNHDA, CDR2 SQIVND (reference sequence).

This clone has just one count. The chain is built from TRBV10-3 and TRBJ2-7, with 7 bases identical to TRBD2. The CDR3 loop spans 14 amino acids. J was trimmed by 4 bases and V by 0 bases; bases with no gene match: 3. Looked up from germline, CDR1 is ENHRY and CDR2 is SYGVKD. This CDR3 is CAISESSAGYEQYF. In DNA form, the CDR3 reads TGTGCCATCAGTGAGTCCTCAGCGGGGTACGAGCAGTACTTC.

The genes are TRBV18 and TRBJ2-3; no definite D call. The germline V gene encodes CDR1 KGHSH and CDR2 LQKENI. Trimming shortened V by 6 bases and J by 4 bases, and 11 bases separated the two germline ends. The CDR3 sequence is 13 residues long. CDR3 sequence (DNA): TGTGCCAGCTCGTTAATCCAGGCAGATACGCAGTATTTT. It yields the protein CASSLIQADTQYF.

The chain links TRBV10-3 to TRBJ2-7; 10 bases match TRBD2. This CDR3 comprises 14 residues. The ends lost 2 bases at V and 5 bases at J; junction bases unmatched: 3. Germline loops: CDR1 ENHRY, CDR2 SYGVKD. CDR3 sequence: CAISEVAGGHEQYF. The CDR3 DNA is TGTGCCATCAGTGAGGTAGCGGGGGGCCACGAGCAGTACTTC.

The genes are TRBV6-1 and TRBJ2-1, with 9 positions matching TRBD2. V lost 4 bases, J lost 4 bases, and 8 bases stayed unmatched. The CDR3 is made up of 16 amino acids. CDR1 MNHNS and CDR2 SASEGT come from the germline V gene. This CDR3 is CASSGGLAFPYNEQFF. CDR3 DNA: TGTGCCAGCAGTGGGGGACTAGCTTTTCCGTACAATGAGCAGTTCTTC.

V usage is TRBV5-5 and J usage is TRBJ2-7; perhaps TRBD2 as D (6 bases). The CDR3 length is 15 residues. Germline-derived CDR1 and CDR2 are SGHKS and YYEKEE (reference sequence). Trimming cost V 7 bases and J 2 bases, with 19 bases left between them. In DNA form, the CDR3 reads TGTGCCAGCCTACCACGGGGGTATCCAACCTACGAGCAGTACTTC. It yields the protein CASLPRGYPTYEQYF.

This chain connects TRBV29-1 to TRBJ2-1; maybe TRBD2 (5 bases). Germline V gene lookup returns CDR1 SQVTM and CDR2 ANQGSEA. Between the trimmed V and J ends, which lost 7 bases and 7 bases, there was a span of 11 bases. This CDR3 spans 11 amino acids. The CDR3 sequence: CSGTEGNEQFF. The CDR3 nucleotides read TGCAGCGGGACTGAGGGAAATGAGCAGTTCTTC.

V and J are TRBV30 and TRBJ2-7, with D possibly being TRBD2 (7 bases). Trimming took off 3 bases at V and 5 bases at J, with 14 bases between the two ends. CDR1 GTSNPN and CDR2 SVGIG come from the germline V gene (reference sequence). The CDR3 spans 13 residues. CDR3 sequence: CAWSVGGADEQYF. The CDR3 nucleotides read TGTGCCTGGAGCGTAGGGGGGGCGGACGAGCAGTACTTC.

The chain is built from TRBV5-6 and TRBJ2-3, with 12 bases matching TRBD2. The germline V gene has CDR1 SGHDT and CDR2 YYEEEE. CDR3 length: 16 amino acids. Trimming at V came to 5 bases and at J to 2 bases, leaving 6 bases not matched to a gene. In DNA form, the CDR3 reads TGTGCCAGCAGGGACGGGACTAGCGGGTTCACAGATACGCAGTATTTT. Amino acid sequence: CASRDGTSGFTDTQYF.

The chain is built from TRBV6-5 and TRBJ1-5; a weak D match, TRBD1 (5 bases). The CDR3 sequence is 12 residues long. V lost 5 bases and J 4 bases, leaving 6 bases between the germline ends. CDR1 MNHEY and CDR2 SVGAGI come from the germline V gene. In DNA, the CDR3 is TGTGCCAGCAGTGACAGAAATCAGCCCCAGCATTTT. It specifies CASSDRNQPQHF.

This chain links TRBV5-1 with TRBJ2-2; D is undetermined. There are 13 residues in the CDR3. Germline CDR1 and CDR2: SGHRS and YFSETQ. The germline V and J ends were trimmed by 5 bases and 0 bases, with 5 bases remaining between them. CDR3 protein: CASRSSNTGELFF. CDR3 nucleotide sequence: TGCGCCAGCAGGAGTTCGAACACCGGGGAGCTGTTTTTT. The variable domain in full, with the rest retrieved from reference TRBV5-1 and TRBJ2-2, is KAGVTQTPRYLIKTRGQQVTLSCSPISGHRSVSWYQQTPGQGLQFLFEYFSETQRNKGNFPGRFSGRQFSNSRSEMNVSTLELGDSALYLCASRSSNTGELFFGEGSRLTVL.

The chain uses TRBV4-3 and TRBJ1-1, with 7 nucleotides matching TRBD1. The CDR3 extends over 15 amino acids. Germline V CDR1 and CDR2: LGHNA, YSLEER. After removal of 2 bases from V and 1 base from J, the junction contained 4 bases not matched to a gene. The DNA for the CDR3 is TGCGCCAGCAGCCAATCCGGGACAGAGAACACTGAAGCTTTCTTT. Its translation: CASSQSGTENTEAFF.

The chain recombines TRBV2 with TRBJ1-1, with TRBD1 as a possible D gene (5 bases). V lost 8 bases and J lost 5, with 15 bases in between. The CDR3 consists of 13 residues. Germline loops: CDR1 SNHLY, CDR2 FYNNEI. CDR3 sequence reads: CASELQGPTEAFF. The DNA for the CDR3 is TGTGCCAGCGAGCTGCAGGGTCCAACTGAAGCTTTCTTT.

V gene TRBV18 combines with J gene TRBJ2-3; D remains ambiguous. CDR1 is KGHSH, CDR2 LQKENI, per germline. The CDR3 totals 12 residues. Trimming took off 2 bases at V and 3 bases at J, with 3 bases between the two ends. The CDR3 DNA reads as TGTGCCAGCTCACCATCTACAGATACGCAGTATTTT. It yields the protein CASSPSTDTQYF.